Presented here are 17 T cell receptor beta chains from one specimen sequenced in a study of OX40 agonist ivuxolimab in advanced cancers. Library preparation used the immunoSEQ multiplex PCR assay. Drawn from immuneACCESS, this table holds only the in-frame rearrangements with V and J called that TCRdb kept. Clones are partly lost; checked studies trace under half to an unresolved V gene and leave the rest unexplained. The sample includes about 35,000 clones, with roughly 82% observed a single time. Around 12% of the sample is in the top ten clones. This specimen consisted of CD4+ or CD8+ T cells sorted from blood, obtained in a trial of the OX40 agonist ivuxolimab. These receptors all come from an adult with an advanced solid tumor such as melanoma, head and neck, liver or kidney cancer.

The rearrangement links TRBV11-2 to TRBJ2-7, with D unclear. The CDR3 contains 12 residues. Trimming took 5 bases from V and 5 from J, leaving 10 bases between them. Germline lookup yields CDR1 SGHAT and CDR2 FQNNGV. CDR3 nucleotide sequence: TGTGCCAGCAGCCTTTATAAGCACGAGCAGTACTTC. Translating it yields CASSLYKHEQYF.

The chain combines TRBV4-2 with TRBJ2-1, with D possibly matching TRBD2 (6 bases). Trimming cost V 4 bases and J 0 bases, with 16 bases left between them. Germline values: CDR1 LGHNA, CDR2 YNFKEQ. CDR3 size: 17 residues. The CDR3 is CASSRLTSQSSYNEQFF. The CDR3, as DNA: TGTGCCAGCAGCCGCTTGACTAGTCAGAGCTCCTACAATGAGCAGTTCTTC.

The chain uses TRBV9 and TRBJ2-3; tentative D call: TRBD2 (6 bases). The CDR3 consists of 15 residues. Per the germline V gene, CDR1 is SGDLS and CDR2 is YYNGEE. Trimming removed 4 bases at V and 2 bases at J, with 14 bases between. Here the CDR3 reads CASSRWGGSTDTQYF. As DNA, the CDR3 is TGTGCCAGCAGCAGGTGGGGAGGCTCCACAGATACGCAGTATTTT.

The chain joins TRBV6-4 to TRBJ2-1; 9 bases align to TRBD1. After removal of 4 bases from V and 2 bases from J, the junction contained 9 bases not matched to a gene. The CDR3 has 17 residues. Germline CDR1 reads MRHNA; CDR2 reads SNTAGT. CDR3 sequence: CASSVFGQGPTYNEQFF. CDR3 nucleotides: TGTGCCAGCAGTGTATTTGGACAGGGGCCAACCTACAATGAGCAGTTCTTC.

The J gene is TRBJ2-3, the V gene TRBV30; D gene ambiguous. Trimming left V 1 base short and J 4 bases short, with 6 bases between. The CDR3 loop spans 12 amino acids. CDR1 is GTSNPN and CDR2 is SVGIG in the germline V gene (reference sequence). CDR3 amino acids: CAWSELPDTQYF. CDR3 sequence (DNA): TGTGCCTGGAGTGAACTCCCAGATACGCAGTATTTT.

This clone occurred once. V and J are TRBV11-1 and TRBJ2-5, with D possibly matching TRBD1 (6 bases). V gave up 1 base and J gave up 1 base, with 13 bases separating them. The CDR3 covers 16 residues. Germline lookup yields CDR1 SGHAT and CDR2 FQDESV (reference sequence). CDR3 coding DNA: TGTGCCAGCAGCTTAGGATACGGACAGTTCCAAGAGACCCAGTACTTC. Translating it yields CASSLGYGQFQETQYF.

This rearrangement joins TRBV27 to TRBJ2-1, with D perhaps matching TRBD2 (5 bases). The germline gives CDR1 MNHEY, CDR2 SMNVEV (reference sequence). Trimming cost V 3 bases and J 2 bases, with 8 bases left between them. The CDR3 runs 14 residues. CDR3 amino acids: CASSLRETYNEQFF. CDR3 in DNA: TGTGCCAGCAGTTTGAGGGAGACCTACAATGAGCAGTTCTTC.

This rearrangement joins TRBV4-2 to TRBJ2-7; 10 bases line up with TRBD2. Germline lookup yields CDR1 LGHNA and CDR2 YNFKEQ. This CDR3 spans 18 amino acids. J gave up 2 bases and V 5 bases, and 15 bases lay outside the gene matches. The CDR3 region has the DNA TGTGCCAGCAGCTTCCAGGGCCCCCCAGCGGGGGGGGCCTACGAGCAGTACTTC. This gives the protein CASSFQGPPAGGAYEQYF.

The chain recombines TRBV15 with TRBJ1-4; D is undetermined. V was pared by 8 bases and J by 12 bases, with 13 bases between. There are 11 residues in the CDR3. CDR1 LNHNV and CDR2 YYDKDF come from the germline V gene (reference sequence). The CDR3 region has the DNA TGTGCCACCTCGGGGTTCCCCGAACTGTTTTTT. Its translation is CATSGFPELFF. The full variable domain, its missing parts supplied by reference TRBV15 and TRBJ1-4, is DAMVIQNPRYQVTQFGKPVTLSCSQTLNHNVMYWYQQKSSQAPKLLFHYYDKDFNNEADTPDNFQSRRPNTSFCFLDIRSPGLGDTAMYLCATSGFPELFFGSGTQLSVL.

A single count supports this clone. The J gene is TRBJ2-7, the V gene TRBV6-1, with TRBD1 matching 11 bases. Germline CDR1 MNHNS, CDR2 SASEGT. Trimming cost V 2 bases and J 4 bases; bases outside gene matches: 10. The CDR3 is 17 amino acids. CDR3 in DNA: TGTGCCAGCAGTGAATATTTTGTGGGGGACAGGGGGTACGAGCAGTACTTC. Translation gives CASSEYFVGDRGYEQYF.

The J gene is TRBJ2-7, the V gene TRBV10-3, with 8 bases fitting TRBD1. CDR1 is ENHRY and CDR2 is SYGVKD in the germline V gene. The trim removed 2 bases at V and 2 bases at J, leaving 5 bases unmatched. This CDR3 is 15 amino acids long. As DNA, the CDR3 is TGTGCCATCAGTGAGCCCGGACAGGGAACCTACGAGCAGTACTTC. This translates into CAISEPGQGTYEQYF.

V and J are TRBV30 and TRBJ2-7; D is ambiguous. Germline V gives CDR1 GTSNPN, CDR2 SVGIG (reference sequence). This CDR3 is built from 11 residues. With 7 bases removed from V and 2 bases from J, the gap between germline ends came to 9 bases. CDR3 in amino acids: CAFGPAYEQYF. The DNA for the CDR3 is TGTGCCTTCGGACCCGCCTACGAGCAGTACTTC.

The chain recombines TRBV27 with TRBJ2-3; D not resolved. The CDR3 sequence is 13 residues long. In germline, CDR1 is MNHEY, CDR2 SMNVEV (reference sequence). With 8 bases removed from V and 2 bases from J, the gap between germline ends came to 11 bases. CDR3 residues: CASGRFSTDTQYF. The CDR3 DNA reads TGTGCCAGCGGTCGGTTCTCCACAGATACGCAGTATTTT.

CDR3 nucleotides: TGCGCCAGCAGCTTAGGGTCTGTCGATGAAAAACTGTTTTTT. Protein: CASSLGSVDEKLFF. V and J are TRBV5-1 and TRBJ1-4, with D unclear. This CDR3 is built from 14 residues. Germline V gene sequence: CDR1 SGHRS, CDR2 YFSETQ. Trimming stripped 2 bases from V and 6 bases from J, with 11 bases between.

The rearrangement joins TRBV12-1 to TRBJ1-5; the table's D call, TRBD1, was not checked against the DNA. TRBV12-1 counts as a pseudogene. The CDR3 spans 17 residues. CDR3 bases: TGTGCCAGCAGCTTTAGCCCCAGGGGGTCGGGCAATCAGCCCCAGCATTTT. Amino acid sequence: CASSFSPRGSGNQPQHF.

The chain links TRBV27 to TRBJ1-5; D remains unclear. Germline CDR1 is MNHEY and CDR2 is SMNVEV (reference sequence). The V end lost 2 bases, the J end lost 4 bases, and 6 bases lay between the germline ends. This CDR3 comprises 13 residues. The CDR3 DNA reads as TGTGCCAGCAGTTTAAGCGTGAATCAGCCCCAGCATTTT. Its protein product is CASSLSVNQPQHF.

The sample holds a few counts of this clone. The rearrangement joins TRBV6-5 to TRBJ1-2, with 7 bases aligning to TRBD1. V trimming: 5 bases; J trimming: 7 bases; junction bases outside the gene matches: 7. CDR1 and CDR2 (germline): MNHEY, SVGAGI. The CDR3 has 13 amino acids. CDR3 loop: CASSDDRDGGYTF. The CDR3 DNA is TGTGCCAGCAGTGATGACAGGGATGGTGGCTACACCTTC.